This TCR beta chain was identified during a study of spatial heterogeneity in lung cancer. Individual TCR cDNA molecules each bore their own unique molecular identifier. TCRdb redid the calling of the 5' RACE reads with MiXCR, one entry per CDR3 protein. Altogether roughly 79,000 distinct CDR3 sequences are present, 7.5% to 9.5% being singletons, with the ten largest covering roughly 6.4%. The time point denotes: sample taken at primary tumor resection. Germline CDR1 is LNHDA and CDR2 is SQIVND (reference sequence). The CDR3 covers 15 residues. Trimming took off 5 bases at V and 5 bases at J, with 18 bases between the two ends.

The chain joins TRBV19 to TRBJ2-5; TRBD1 is a possible D gene (6 bases). The sequencing here drew on PBMCs, taken at surgery. The sequence was obtained from a male donor with early-stage non-small cell lung cancer. CDR3 protein: CASSSRTVEYETQYF. CDR3 DNA: TGTGCCAGTAGTTCCCGGACAGTCGAGTATGAGACCCAGTACTTC.